This TCR beta chain emerged from a study of CD8+ T cells in alopecia areata. Study findings and constraints: Higher clonality and more expanded CD8+ clones appeared in lesional than normal scalp. It was less clear whether patients shared TCRs than it was in mice, possibly because of HLA.

In each case, RNA was isolated and then reverse transcribed into cDNA as the sequencing template. Method: immunoSEQ multiplex PCR; TCRdb's copy keeps in-frame clones and lacks some. The table shows more than 95,000 clones, with less than 50% occurring only once. This CDR3 has 12 amino acids. Trimming shortened V by 1 base and J by 6 bases, and 4 bases separated the two germline ends. CDR1 and CDR2 (germline): SGHAT, FQNNGV. Concerning this clone itself: Its target is not known.

PBMCs provided sorted CD4+ and CD8+ T cells. This TCR was sampled from a human donor with alopecia areata. Sequences were obtained from CD4+ T cells sorted from blood. The chain carries TRBV11-2 and TRBJ1-5; the D is unclear. CDR3 in DNA: TGTGCCAGCAGCTTAGGTGGTCAGCCCCAGCATTTT. Protein product: CASSLGGQPQHF.